Listed below are T cell receptor beta chains from one sample, sequenced in a study of shared clonotypes between healthy human individuals. Here immunoSEQ multiplex PCR was the method, and the copy in TCRdb shows in-frame clones only, minus some. The data show about half a million clones, roughly 80% seen once. The sequenced sample consisted of PBMCs. The receptors come from a woman aged 40 to 55 in good health. Some clones in this sample may be carry-over from other donors' samples. Each CDR3 is given with its conserved first and last residue. D genes are given only for firm matches. Rows give clone size only sometimes, using once, few, many, or a class for an expanded clone.

>.|TRBV28|.|TRBJ1-2
TGTGCCAGCAGTTTATATCCGGGTTATGGCTACACCTTC
CASSLYPGYGYTF
>many|TRBV5-8|.|TRBJ2-7
TGTGCCAGCAGAGCCCGGGGGATCCACGAGCAGTACTTC
CASRARGIHEQYF
>.|TRBV20-1|.|TRBJ2-7
TGCAGTGTTCGCAGACGCGAGCAGTACTTC
CSVRRREQYF
>.|TRBV18|.|TRBJ2-7
TGTGCCAGCTCACCAAGGGACTGGCAGGGCTCCTACGAGCAGTACTTC
CASSPRDWQGSYEQYF
>many|TRBV29-1|.|TRBJ1-2
TGCAGCGTTGTGAGCGGGGATATGGGCTATGGCTACACCTTC
CSVVSGDMGYGYTF
>few|TRBV19|.|TRBJ2-1
TGTGCCAGTAGTATTGGCCTATACAATGAGCAGTTCTTC
CASSIGLYNEQFF
>.|TRBV9|TRBD1|TRBJ1-4
TGTGCCAGCAGCGAAGGACAGGGTGTGAATGAAAAACTGTTTTTT
CASSEGQGVNEKLFF
>.|TRBV18|.|TRBJ2-7
TGTGCCAGCTCACCCCCAGCACCGCCCTACGAGCAGTACTTC
CASSPPAPPYEQYF
>.|TRBV7-3|TRBD2|TRBJ2-2
TGTGCCAGCAGCTTAGGAGCTAGCGGCACCGGGGAGCTGTTTTTT
CASSLGASGTGELFF
>.|TRBV19|.|TRBJ1-4
TGTGCCAGTAGTACAGGGAAAGATGAAAAACTGTTTTTT
CASSTGKDEKLFF
>.|TRBV9|TRBD2|TRBJ2-1
TGTGCCAGCAGCCCCAATTGGAGCGGGGGATACAATGAGCAGTTCTTC
CASSPNWSGGYNEQFF
>once|TRBV27|TRBD1|TRBJ1-1
TGTGCCAGCAGTTCAGACAGGGGAAGTCTAATGAACACTGAAGCTTTCTTT
CASSSDRGSLMNTEAFF
>once|TRBV15|.|TRBJ2-1
TGTGCCACCAGCGCGCGACAGGGACCGGGGGATGAGCAGTTCTTC
CATSARQGPGDEQFF
>.|TRBV28|TRBD1|TRBJ1-5
TGTGCCAGCAGGAAGACAGGGGGCGGTTCGAAGCCCCAGCATTTT
CASRKTGGGSKPQHF